Within the sample, the clone carrying this TCR beta chain is medium-sized. What it binds is not known. At the Johns Hopkins FTIC core, DNA taken from cultured CD4+ T cells was sequenced by way of the Oncomine TCR Beta short-read assay. A single record per CDR3 protein comes from TCRdb applying MiXCR to the PCR reads. The table includes about 7,600 distinct CDR3 sequences, 20% to 25% detected once. This entry comes from a study of vaccination and CD4 T cells after COVID-19. The overall study: In the convalescent cohort, there were six males and four females, two of them Hispanic. The BNT162b2 or mRNA-1273 vaccine was given to participants in two doses. Study-wide findings and caveats: Within the convalescent patients, a median approximately 87% of the SARS-CoV-2-reactive clones were ones that appeared only post-vaccination. Recorded median SARS-CoV-2-reactive clonotype numbers increased from about 20 to 38 without reaching significance.

Treatment specified: approximately 11-day PBMC culture with coronavirus spike peptide pools or control peptides (ViraFEST assay). CDR3 size: 15 residues. V was pared by 3 bases and J by 10 bases, with 11 bases of the junction left unmatched. Germline-derived CDR1 and CDR2 are DFQATT and SNEGSKA (reference sequence). The genes are TRBV20-1 and TRBJ1-6; 8 positions match TRBD1. The TCR sequence derives from a human donor who had recovered from COVID-19. The material sequenced was CD4+ T cells from blood, cultured in vitro, taken after SARS-CoV-2 vaccination. CDR3 nucleotide sequence: TGCAGTGCTAGGCCCCCCGGACAGGGTAAATCACCCCTCCACTTT. This sequence encodes CSARPPGQGKSPLHF.